This T cell receptor (beta chain) was identified in a study of tumor-infiltrating lymphocytes in primary liver carcinoma. Study outcomes and limitations: All five tumor regions shared only about 7.5-25% of top clones.

At least ten counts were recorded for this clonotype. Its specificity is unknown. Between about 18 and 33 mg of unsorted bulk tissue served as the source from which RNA and DNA were co-extracted. Germline CDR1 is SNHLY and CDR2 is FYNNEI. This CDR3 spans 13 amino acids. Trimming removed 3 bases at V and 1 base at J, with 6 bases between. Starting from roughly 540 ng of total RNA, TCR beta cDNA was produced with a primer in the constant region. A slightly modified ARM-PCR protocol with three nested multiplex PCR rounds produced these TCR beta libraries. In the first two PCR rounds, TRBV1-TRBV30 forward primers were paired with a C-beta reverse primer, and each round lasted around 10 cycles. TCRdb called the multiplex PCR reads again in MiXCR, with one record for every CDR3 protein. The top ten clones hold more than 25% of a sample with some 51,000 distinct CDR3 sequences, around 79% of them seen once.

The chain employs TRBV2 and TRBJ1-2, with no clear D. This TCR was recovered from a man aged 40-50 years with primary liver carcinoma and hepatitis B virus infection. Material for sequencing was liver tumor tissue from sampling region 3. Sample subset: tumor region T3, left-lateral pole. The CDR3 loop reads CASSDGDNYGYTF. CDR3 sequence (DNA): TGTGCCAGCAGTGATGGGGATAACTATGGCTACACCTTC.